Listed below are T cell receptor beta chains from one sample, sequenced in a study of identical twins. MiXCR was run by TCRdb on the 5' RACE reads, yielding one entry per CDR3 protein. The sample contains roughly 350,000 distinct CDR3 sequences, 9% to 10% of which appear only once. Source material: naive T cells sorted from blood. The receptors were gathered from a woman between 50 and 59 years old in good health. The CDR3 runs from the conserved cysteine through the conserved F or W. The D gene is left open where the match is weak.

j_call d_call v_call cdr3_aa
TRBJ2-1 - TRBV24-1 CATSDPYRDRGSEQFF
TRBJ2-7 - TRBV4-1 CASSQDPGASYEQYF
TRBJ2-3 - TRBV4-1 CASSQDTFIGDTQYF
TRBJ2-7 - TRBV24-1 CATSDSARGYEQYF
TRBJ2-7 - TRBV11-2 CASSHWGRVYEQYF
TRBJ2-2 - TRBV15 CATSGRGTFNTGELFF
TRBJ2-1 - TRBV5-1 CASSPGGVSGNEQFF
TRBJ1-4 - TRBV13 CASSLASLNEKLFF
TRBJ2-2 - TRBV6-5 CASSYRQFMVSGELFF
TRBJ2-1 TRBD1 TRBV18 CASSPRQGVRNEQFF
TRBJ1-5 TRBD1 TRBV7-8 CASSSDRDHQPQHF
TRBJ2-3 TRBD2 TRBV6-6 CASTSPGLQDTQYF
TRBJ1-1 - TRBV12-3/TRBV12-4 CASSPAGPGAPTEAFF
TRBJ2-1 - TRBV12-3/TRBV12-4 CASSPPSRRWSYNEQFF
TRBJ2-3 TRBD2 TRBV5-1 CASSFLAGVTTDTQYF
TRBJ2-1 - TRBV12-3/TRBV12-4 CASRKSEGLRGNEQFF
TRBJ2-7 TRBD2 TRBV20-1 CSAIGGSSYEQYF
TRBJ2-1 - TRBV9 CASSGLEYNEQFF
TRBJ2-7 - TRBV12-3/TRBV12-4 CASSPTVDHEQYF
TRBJ1-1 - TRBV12-3/TRBV12-4 CASSLASWLNTEAFF
TRBJ2-7 - TRBV20-1 CSADGNYEQYF
TRBJ1-2 - TRBV12-3/TRBV12-4 CASSLALGAGYGYTF
TRBJ2-3 - TRBV5-1 CASSFARLGDTQYF
TRBJ1-5 TRBD1 TRBV12-3/TRBV12-4 CASRGTGAKQPQHF
TRBJ2-1 TRBD2 TRBV9 CASSAGSGRLRTNEQFF
TRBJ2-7 TRBD1 TRBV5-1 CASSLELGDRGLSYEQYF
TRBJ2-5 - TRBV20-1 CSARAEGGRYQETQYF
TRBJ2-5 - TRBV11-2 CASSLMWTDQETQYF
TRBJ1-1 - TRBV24-1 CAIKGGSGDTEAFF
TRBJ2-2 - TRBV5-5 CANNENTGELFF
TRBJ1-1 TRBD1 TRBV7-9 CASSSPGTGDIEAFF
TRBJ1-1 - TRBV29-1 CSVMGSDTEAFF
TRBJ2-7 - TRBV2 CASSALAIYEQYF
TRBJ1-6 TRBD1 TRBV30 CAWRGQGYNSPLHF
TRBJ1-3 - TRBV7-9 CASSGRLLSLTSVNTIYF
TRBJ2-1 - TRBV7-9 CASSLRRGSYNEQFF
TRBJ1-4 - TRBV3-1 CASSQDWGAANEKLFF
TRBJ2-2 - TRBV24-1 CATSDLRGFYTGELFF
TRBJ2-1 - TRBV7-8 CASSFQTIPEQFF
TRBJ2-5 - TRBV4-1 CASSPTGPLGETQYF
TRBJ1-5 - TRBV6-6 CASSYGGQPQHF
TRBJ2-4 - TRBV5-1 CASSLDDRIKNIQYF
TRBJ2-5 - TRBV4-1 CASSQDHGGWVETQYF
TRBJ2-1 TRBD2 TRBV7-9 CASSPPYRAGGSYNEQFF
TRBJ2-2 - TRBV7-3 CASSRSGVRGTGELFF
TRBJ2-7 - TRBV10-3 CAIRKEFHYEQYF
TRBJ2-3 - TRBV12-3/TRBV12-4 CASTPLGATDTQYF
TRBJ2-5 TRBD2 TRBV29-1 CSVDGGETQYF
TRBJ2-7 - TRBV12-5 CASGPTNRRRNYEQYF
TRBJ2-3 TRBD2 TRBV4-2 CASSQETSGRTDTQYF
TRBJ2-4 - TRBV6-2/TRBV6-3 CASSYNSPGLRDWNIQYF